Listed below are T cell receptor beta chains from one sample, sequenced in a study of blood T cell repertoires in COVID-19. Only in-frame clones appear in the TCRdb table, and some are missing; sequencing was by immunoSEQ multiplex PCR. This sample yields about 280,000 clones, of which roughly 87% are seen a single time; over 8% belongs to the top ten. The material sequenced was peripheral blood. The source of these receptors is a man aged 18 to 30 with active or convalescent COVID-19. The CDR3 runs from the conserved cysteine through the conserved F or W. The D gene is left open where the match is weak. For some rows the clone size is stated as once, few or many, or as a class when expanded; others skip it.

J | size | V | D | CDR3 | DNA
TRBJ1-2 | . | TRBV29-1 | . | CSAPGNYGYTF | TGCAGCGCTCCGGGAAACTATGGCTACACCTTC
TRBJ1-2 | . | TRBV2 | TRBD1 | CASSGTGYGYTF | TGTGCCAGCAGCGGGACAGGCTATGGCTACACCTTC
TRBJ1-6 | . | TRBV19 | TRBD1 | CASSIGSGGGYSPLHF | TGTGCCAGTAGTATTGGATCAGGGGGCGGTTATTCACCCCTCCACTTT
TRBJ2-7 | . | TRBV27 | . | CASSLKQGWSYEQYF | TGTGCCAGCAGTTTAAAGCAGGGGTGGTCCTACGAGCAGTACTTC
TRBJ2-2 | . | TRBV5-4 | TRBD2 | CASSLGGGGPNGELFF | TGTGCCAGCAGCTTGGGTGGCGGGGGGCCCAACGGGGAGCTGTTTTTT
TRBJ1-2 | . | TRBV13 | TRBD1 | CASSLGMDRAGGYTF | TGTGCCAGCAGCTTAGGCATGGACAGGGCTGGGGGCTACACCTTC
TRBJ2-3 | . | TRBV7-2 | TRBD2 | CASSFSGGDTDTQYF | TGTGCCAGCAGTTTTAGCGGGGGGGATACAGATACGCAGTATTTT
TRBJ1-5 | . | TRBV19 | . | CASSMLDEDQPQHF | TGTGCCAGTAGTATGCTAGACGAGGATCAGCCCCAGCATTTT
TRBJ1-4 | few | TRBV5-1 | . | CASSLGADPNEKLFF | TGCGCCAGCAGCTTGGGGGCAGATCCTAATGAAAAACTGTTTTTT
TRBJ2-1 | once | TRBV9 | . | CASSESSQGYNEQFF | TGTGCCAGCAGCGAGTCGAGTCAGGGGTACAATGAGCAGTTCTTC
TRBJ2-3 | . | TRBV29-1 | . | CSVEDLGQSTDTQYF | TGCAGCGTCGAGGATTTGGGACAAAGCACAGATACGCAGTATTTT
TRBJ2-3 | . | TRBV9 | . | CASCLGGLNTDTQYF | TGTGCCAGCTGTTTGGGGGGGCTTAACACAGATACGCAGTATTTT
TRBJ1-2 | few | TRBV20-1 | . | CSASQGSGYGYTF | TGCAGTGCTAGTCAAGGGAGCGGCTATGGCTACACCTTC
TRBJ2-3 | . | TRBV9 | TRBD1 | CASSVAGQGTDTQYF | TGTGCCAGCAGCGTAGCGGGACAGGGCACAGATACGCAGTATTTT
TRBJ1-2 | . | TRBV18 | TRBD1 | CASSRDRVDGGYTF | TGTGCCAGCTCACGTGACAGGGTGGATGGTGGCTACACCTTC
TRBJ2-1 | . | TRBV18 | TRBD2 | CASSSGGNNEQFF | TGTGCCAGCTCGTCCGGGGGGAACAATGAGCAGTTCTTC
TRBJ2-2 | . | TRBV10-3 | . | CAISERRLQDSKVWELFF | TGTGCCATCAGTGAGAGAAGGTTGCAAGACAGTAAGGTGTGGGAGCTGTTTTTT
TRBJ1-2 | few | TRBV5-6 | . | CASSLTHRAPEGYTF | TGTGCCAGCAGCTTGACTCACAGGGCCCCGGAGGGCTACACCTTC
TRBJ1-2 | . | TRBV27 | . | CASSLSGGQQANYGYTF | TGTGCCAGCAGTTTATCCGGCGGGCAGCAAGCTAACTATGGCTACACCTTC
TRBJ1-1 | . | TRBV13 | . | CASSPSWGVPEAFF | TGTGCCAGCAGCCCATCATGGGGGGTCCCTGAAGCTTTCTTT
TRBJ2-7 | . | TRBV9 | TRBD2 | CASSAPLAGGPSSYEQYF | TGTGCCAGCAGCGCCCCACTAGCGGGGGGCCCTAGCTCCTACGAGCAGTACTTC
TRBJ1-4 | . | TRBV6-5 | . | CASSFRGRTNEKLFF | TGTGCCAGCAGTTTCAGAGGCAGAACTAATGAAAAACTGTTTTTT
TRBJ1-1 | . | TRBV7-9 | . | CASSLHRVGTEAFF | TGTGCCAGCAGCTTGCACAGGGTGGGCACTGAAGCTTTCTTT
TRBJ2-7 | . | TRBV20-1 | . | CSASRQGYEQYF | TGCAGTGCTAGTAGGCAGGGTTACGAGCAGTACTTC
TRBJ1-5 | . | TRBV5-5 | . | CASSLGASNQPQHF | TGTGCCAGCAGCTTGGGCGCCAGCAATCAGCCCCAGCATTTT
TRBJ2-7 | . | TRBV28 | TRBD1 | CASRAGTGGLVYEQYF | TGTGCCAGCAGGGCAGGAACAGGGGGGCTAGTCTACGAGCAGTACTTC
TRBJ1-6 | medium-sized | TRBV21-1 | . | CASSNLSTGHNSPLHF | TGTGCCAGCAGCAATCTTTCCACAGGCCATAATTCACCCCTCCACTTT
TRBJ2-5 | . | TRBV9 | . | CASSVGDFHPETQYF | TGTGCCAGCAGCGTAGGGGACTTCCACCCGGAGACCCAGTACTTC
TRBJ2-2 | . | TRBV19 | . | CASSQTGHTGELFF | TGTGCCAGTAGTCAAACAGGGCACACCGGGGAGCTGTTTTTT
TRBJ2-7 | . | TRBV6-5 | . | CASSSDSPAYEQYF | TGTGCCAGCAGCTCGGACAGCCCAGCCTACGAGCAGTACTTC
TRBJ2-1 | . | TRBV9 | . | CASSEGLSSYNEQFF | TGTGCCAGCAGCGAGGGACTGAGCTCCTACAATGAGCAGTTCTTC
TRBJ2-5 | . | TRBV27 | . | CASSLLGPQETQYF | TGTGCCAGCAGTTTACTGGGGCCCCAAGAGACCCAGTACTTC
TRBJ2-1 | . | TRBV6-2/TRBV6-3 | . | CASSYLGGANGNEQFF | TGTGCCAGCAGTTATCTTGGGGGGGCAAATGGCAATGAGCAGTTCTTC
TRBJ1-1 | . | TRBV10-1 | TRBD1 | CASSESGEDRAERGMNTEAFF | TGCGCCAGCAGTGAGAGCGGGGAGGACAGGGCCGAGCGGGGTATGAACACTGAAGCTTTCTTT
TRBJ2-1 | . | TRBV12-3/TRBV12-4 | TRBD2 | CASRQRGSNEQFF | TGTGCCAGCAGGCAGCGGGGGTCCAATGAGCAGTTCTTC
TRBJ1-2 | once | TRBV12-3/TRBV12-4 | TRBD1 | CASARGQGGGYTF | TGTGCCAGCGCACGGGGACAGGGAGGCGGCTACACCTTC
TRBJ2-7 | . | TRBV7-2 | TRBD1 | CATGQGVYEQYF | TGTGCTACCGGGCAGGGGGTCTACGAGCAGTACTTC
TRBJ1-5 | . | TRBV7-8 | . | CASSPLRGRDQPQHF | TGTGCCAGCAGCCCCCTAAGGGGAAGGGATCAGCCCCAGCATTTT
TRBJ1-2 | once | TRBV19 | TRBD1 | CASSPLSGTAGYGYTF | TGTGCCAGTAGCCCCCTTTCCGGGACAGCAGGATATGGCTACACCTTC
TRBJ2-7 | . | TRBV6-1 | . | CASSAGGGAPQRPYEQYF | TGTGCCAGCAGTGCTGGCGGAGGGGCCCCACAGAGACCCTACGAGCAGTACTTC
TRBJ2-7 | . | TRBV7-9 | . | CASSLGQGGLYEQYF | TGTGCCAGCAGCTTAGGTCAGGGGGGCCTCTACGAGCAGTACTTC
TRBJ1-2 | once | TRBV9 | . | CASSVALGALGYTF | TGTGCCAGCAGCGTAGCTTTGGGGGCTCTTGGCTACACCTTC
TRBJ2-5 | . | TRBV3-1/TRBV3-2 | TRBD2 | CASSPKRLGLAGGTKETQYF | TGTGCCAGCAGCCCTAAGCGTCTGGGACTAGCGGGGGGCACAAAGGAGACCCAGTACTTC
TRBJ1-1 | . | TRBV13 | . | CASSLGLRSTFF | TGTGCCAGCAGCTTAGGCCTTCGGTCTACTTTCTTT
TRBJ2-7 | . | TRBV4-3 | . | CASSRGRESYDEQYF | TGCGCCAGCAGCCGAGGACGGGAGTCCTATGACGAGCAGTACTTC
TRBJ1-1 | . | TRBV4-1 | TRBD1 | CASSQDRGRLAEAFF | TGCGCCAGCAGCCAGGACAGGGGGCGCTTGGCTGAAGCTTTCTTT
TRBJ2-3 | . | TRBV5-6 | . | CASSTGTDTQYF | TGTGCCAGCAGCACTGGCACAGATACGCAGTATTTT
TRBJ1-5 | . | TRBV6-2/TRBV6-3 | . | CASSPTPGQFNQPQHF | TGTGCCAGCAGCCCAACGCCTGGACAGTTCAATCAGCCCCAGCATTTT
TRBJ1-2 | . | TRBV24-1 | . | CATSDQNSNYGYTF | TGTGCCACCAGTGACCAAAATTCTAACTATGGCTACACCTTC
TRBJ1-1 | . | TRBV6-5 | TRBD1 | CASSYSTGLQEAFF | TGTGCCAGCAGTTACTCGACAGGGCTACAGGAAGCTTTCTTT
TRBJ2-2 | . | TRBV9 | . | CASSDGGNTGELFF | TGTGCCAGCAGCGACGGAGGGAACACCGGGGAGCTGTTTTTT
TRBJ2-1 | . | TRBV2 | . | CASRTGYNEQFF | TGTGCCAGCAGAACAGGATACAATGAGCAGTTCTTC
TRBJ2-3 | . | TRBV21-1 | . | CASLSSAGGCTSGTDTQYF | TGTGCCAGCCTCAGTTCGGCAGGGGGCTGTACTAGTGGCACAGATACGCAGTATTTT
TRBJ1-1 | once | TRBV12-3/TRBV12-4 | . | CASTPRQVAEAFF | TGTGCCAGCACCCCACGACAGGTGGCTGAAGCTTTCTTT